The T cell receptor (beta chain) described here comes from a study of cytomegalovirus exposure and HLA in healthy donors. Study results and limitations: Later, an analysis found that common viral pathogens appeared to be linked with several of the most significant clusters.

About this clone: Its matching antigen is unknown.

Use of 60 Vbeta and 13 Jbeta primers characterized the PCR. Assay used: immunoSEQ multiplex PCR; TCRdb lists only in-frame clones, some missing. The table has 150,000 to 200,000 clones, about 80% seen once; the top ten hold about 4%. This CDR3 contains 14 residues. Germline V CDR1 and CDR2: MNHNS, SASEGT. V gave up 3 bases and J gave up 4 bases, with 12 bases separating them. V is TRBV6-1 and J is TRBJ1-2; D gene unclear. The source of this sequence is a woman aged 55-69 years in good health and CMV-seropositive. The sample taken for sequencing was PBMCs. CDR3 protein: CASSDRIQSYGYTF. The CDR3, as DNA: TGTGCCAGCAGTGACAGGATTCAAAGCTATGGCTACACCTTC.